The entry below gives a single T cell receptor beta chain sequence along with its context. Which antigen it targets is not known. Base qualities are not recorded, but no much larger clone differs from it by a single base. To prepare the library, PCR was applied. Sequencing took place on an Illumina HiSeq 2500. TCR libraries were prepared with molecular barcoding, using unique molecular identifiers to normalize TCRbeta repertoire quantification. TCRdb handled the public reads itself, with Q25 trimming in fastp and clone calling in MiXCR, and kept productive beta chains. Rows are unified per CDR3 protein, each entry keeping the most common DNA and genes. The sample records about 360,000 distinct CDR3 sequences, 10% to 15% of which are singletons. The ten biggest clones cover around 4% of the sample. The data stem from a study of T-cell reconstitution after alpha-beta-depleted transplantation in children (dated by TCRdb to the mid-2010s). Some background on the complete study: Using TCR repertoire profiling, the study quantitatively followed how T-cell immune reconstitution unfolded in children after TCRalphabeta/CD19-depleted allogeneic hematopoietic cell transplantation.

The CDR3 numbers 13 residues from cysteine through phenylalanine. The kept DNA is CDR3 alone, 39 bases in frame from the first base. Based on the germline V gene, the CDR1 and CDR2 sequences are SNHLY and FYNNEI. V is reduced by 1 base and J by 4 bases, leaving a spacing of 7 bases between them. The sequenced sample was PBMCs, obtained from the stem cell graft. The origin of this receptor is a human donor who donated a stem cell graft to a child with Fanconi anemia. Recombination joined TRBV2 with TRBJ1-2; the D gene is perhaps TRBD1, on 5 matching bases. The sequence in DNA is TGTGCCAGCAGTGAAGAGGGGCGCTATGGCTACACCTTC. Translation gives CASSEEGRYGYTF.